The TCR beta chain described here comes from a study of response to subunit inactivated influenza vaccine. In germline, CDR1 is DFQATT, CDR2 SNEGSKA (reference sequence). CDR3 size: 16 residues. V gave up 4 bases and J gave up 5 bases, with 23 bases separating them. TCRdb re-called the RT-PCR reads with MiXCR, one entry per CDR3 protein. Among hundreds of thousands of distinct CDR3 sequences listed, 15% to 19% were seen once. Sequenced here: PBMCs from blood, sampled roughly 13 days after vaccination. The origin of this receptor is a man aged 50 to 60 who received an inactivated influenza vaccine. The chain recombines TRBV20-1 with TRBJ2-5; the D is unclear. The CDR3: CSAKMAPLVRQETQYF. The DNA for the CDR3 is TGCAGTGCTAAGATGGCGCCTCTTGTACGCCAGGAGACCCAGTACTTC.